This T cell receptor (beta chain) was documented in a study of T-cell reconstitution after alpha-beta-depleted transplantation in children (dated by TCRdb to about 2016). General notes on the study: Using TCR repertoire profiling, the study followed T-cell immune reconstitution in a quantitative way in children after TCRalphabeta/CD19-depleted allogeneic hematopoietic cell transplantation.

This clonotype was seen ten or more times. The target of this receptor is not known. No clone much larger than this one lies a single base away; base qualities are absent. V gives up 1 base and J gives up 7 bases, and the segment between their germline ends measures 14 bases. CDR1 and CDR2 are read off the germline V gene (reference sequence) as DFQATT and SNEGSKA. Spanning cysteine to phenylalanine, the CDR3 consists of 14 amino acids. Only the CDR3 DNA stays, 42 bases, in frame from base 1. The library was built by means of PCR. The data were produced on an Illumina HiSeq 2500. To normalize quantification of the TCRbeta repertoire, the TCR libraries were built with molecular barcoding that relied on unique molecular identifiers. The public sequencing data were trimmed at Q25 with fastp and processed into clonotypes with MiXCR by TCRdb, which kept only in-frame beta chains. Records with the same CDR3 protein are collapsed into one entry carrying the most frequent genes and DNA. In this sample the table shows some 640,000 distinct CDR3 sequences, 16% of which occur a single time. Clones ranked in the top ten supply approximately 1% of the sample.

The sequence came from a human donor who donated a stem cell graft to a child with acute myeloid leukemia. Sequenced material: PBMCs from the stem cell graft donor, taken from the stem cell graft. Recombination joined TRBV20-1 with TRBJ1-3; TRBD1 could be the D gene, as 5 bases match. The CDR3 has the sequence CSARASGGTNTIYF. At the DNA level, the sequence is TGCAGTGCTAGAGCCTCGGGGGGGACGAACACCATATATTTT.